The clone carrying this T cell receptor beta chain has a handful of counts. Blood bank volunteers in Maryland, USA, served as healthy controls. Libraries from sorted cells each used fewer than 1.1 million CD4+ or CD8+ T cells. This entry is derived from a study of neurological immune-mediated disorders. 5'RACE generated cDNA with 10-nucleotide random UMIs. Sequencing runs each generated in excess of 180 million TCR-beta sequences derived from 15-18 subjects. In TCRdb, the 5' RACE reads were re-called with MiXCR into one record per CDR3 protein. In the table there are 25,000 to 35,000 distinct CDR3 sequences, less than 5% of which are singletons. CDR3 size: 14 residues. Trimming removed 1 base at V and 4 bases at J, with 7 bases between. In germline, CDR1 is LGHDT, CDR2 YNNKEL (reference sequence).

The sample taken for sequencing was CD4+ T cells from blood. This TCR was recovered from a woman between 35 and 50 years old in good health. The chain recombines TRBV3-1 with TRBJ1-4; D not resolved. For the CDR3, the DNA is TGTGCCAGCAGCCAAGGCCATAGTAATGAAAAACTGTTTTTT. Translating gives CASSQGHSNEKLFF. Supplemented by reference TRBV3-1 and TRBJ1-4, the full variable domain reads DTAVSQTPKYLVTQMGNDKSIKCEQNLGHDTMYWYKQDSKKFLKIMFSYNNKELIINETVPNRFSPKSPDKAHLNLHINSLELGDSAVYFCASSQGHSNEKLFFGSGTQLSVL.